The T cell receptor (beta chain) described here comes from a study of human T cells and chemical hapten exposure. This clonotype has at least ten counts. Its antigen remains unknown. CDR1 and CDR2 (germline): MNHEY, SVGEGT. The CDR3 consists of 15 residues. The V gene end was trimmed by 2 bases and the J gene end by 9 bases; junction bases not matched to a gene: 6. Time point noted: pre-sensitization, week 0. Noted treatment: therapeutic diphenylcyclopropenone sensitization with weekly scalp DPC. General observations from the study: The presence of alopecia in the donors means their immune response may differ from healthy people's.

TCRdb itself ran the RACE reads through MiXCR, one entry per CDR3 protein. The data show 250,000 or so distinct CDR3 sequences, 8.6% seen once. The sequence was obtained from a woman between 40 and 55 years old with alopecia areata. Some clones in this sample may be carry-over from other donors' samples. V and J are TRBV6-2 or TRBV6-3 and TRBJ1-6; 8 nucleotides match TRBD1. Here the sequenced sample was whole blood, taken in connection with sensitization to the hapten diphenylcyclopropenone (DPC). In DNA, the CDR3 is TGTGCCAGCAGTTACGGACAGGGATCGTCTTCACCCCTCCACTTT. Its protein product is CASSYGQGSSSPLHF.